This entry lists 21 T cell receptor beta chains sequenced from one sample in a study of technical replicates of blood from a few donors. The assay was immunoSEQ multiplex PCR, and TCRdb's table has in-frame clones only and misses some. The sample shows 65,000 to 95,000 clones, 95% to 98% of them seen only once. The sequenced material came from T cells isolated from PBMCs. The receptors stem from a human donor in good health.

This chain joins TRBV30 and TRBJ2-2; no reliable D call. The CDR3 totals 12 residues. Germline CDR1 is GTSNPN and CDR2 is SVGIG (reference sequence). V lost 4 bases and J 6 bases, leaving 9 bases between the germline ends. The DNA of the CDR3 is TGTGCCTGGACGGATGAGGCCGGGGAGCTGTTTTTT. Protein: CAWTDEAGELFF.

In its sample, this clone was seen once. This chain links TRBV7-8 with TRBJ2-7, with TRBD1 matching over 7 bases. V lost 5 bases and J lost 4; bases outside the gene matches: 8. This CDR3 comprises 14 residues. Germline CDR1 and CDR2: SGHVS and FQNEAQ. CDR3 nucleotide sequence: TGTGCCAGCAGCAAGGGACAGATTCGTTACGAGCAGTACTTC. It encodes CASSKGQIRYEQYF.

This chain uses TRBV11-3 with TRBJ2-3, with 8 bases matching TRBD2. The V gene's germline CDR1 is SGHNT and CDR2 YENEEA. V was clipped by 4 bases and J by 1 base; unmatched bases: 10. This CDR3 is built from 17 residues. Here the CDR3 DNA reads TGTGCCAGCAGCTCACCTCAGACGGGAGGGGGCACAGATACGCAGTATTTT. Protein: CASSSPQTGGGTDTQYF.

The chain couples TRBV28 to TRBJ2-1; perhaps TRBD2 as D (6 bases). Germline V gives CDR1 MDHEN, CDR2 SYDVKM. The CDR3 runs to 16 residues. V lost 6 bases and J lost 3, with 18 bases in between. The CDR3 coding sequence is TGTGCCAGCAGGGCTGGCGGTAGCGGATACTACAATGAGCAGTTCTTC. Its protein product is CASRAGGSGYYNEQFF. The variable domain in full, completed from reference TRBV28 and TRBJ2-1, reads DVKVTQSSRYLVKRTGEKVFLECVQDMDHENMFWYRQDPGLGLRLIYFSYDVKMKEKGDIPEGYSVSREKKERFSLILESASTNQTSMYLCASRAGGSGYYNEQFFGPGTRLTVL.

This chain links TRBV15 with TRBJ2-5; no firm D call. Germline CDR1 LNHNV, CDR2 YYDKDF (reference sequence). This CDR3 is built from 12 residues. V shed 1 base and J shed 4 bases, with 4 bases lying between them. This CDR3 reads CATSRARETQYF. CDR3 bases: TGTGCCACCAGCAGAGCCCGAGAGACCCAGTACTTC.

The chain recombines TRBV10-1 with TRBJ2-5, with D unresolved. Per germline, CDR1 WNHNN and CDR2 SYGVQD (reference sequence). V was pared by 2 bases and J by 5 bases, with 9 bases between. The CDR3 is 13 amino acids. CDR3 residues: CASSEESWETQYF. CDR3 DNA: TGCGCCAGCAGTGAGGAAAGCTGGGAGACCCAGTACTTC.

The chain links TRBV2 to TRBJ2-7; 8 bases align to TRBD2. Germline V lookup: CDR1 SNHLY, CDR2 FYNNEI. The CDR3 extends over 14 amino acids. V lost 5 bases and J lost 5; bases outside the gene matches: 8. The CDR3 nucleotides are TGTGCCAGCAGTACACCGGGACTAGGTAACGAGCAGTACTTC. It is translated as CASSTPGLGNEQYF.

The chain has TRBV15 and TRBJ2-6; the D is unclear. Germline assignment: CDR1 LNHNV and CDR2 YYDKDF (reference sequence). The CDR3 is 16 residues long. Trimming cost V 0 bases and J 1 base, with 7 bases left between them. For the CDR3, the DNA is TGTGCCACCAGCAGAGATCCGAGATCTGGGGCCAACGTCCTGACTTTC. This translates into CATSRDPRSGANVLTF.

This chain joins TRBV27 and TRBJ1-2; tentatively, D is TRBD1 (6 bases). With 6 bases removed from V and 6 bases from J, the gap between germline ends came to 17 bases. The CDR3 covers 14 residues. In germline, CDR1 is MNHEY, CDR2 SMNVEV (reference sequence). CDR3 sequence: CASRQGSAIHGYTF. CDR3 DNA sequence: TGTGCCAGCAGACAGGGTTCCGCGATACATGGCTACACCTTC.

The rearrangement joins TRBV4-1 to TRBJ2-7, with TRBD2 identical over 8 bases. With 4 bases clipped from V and 0 bases from J, the junction kept 11 bases outside the gene matches. Germline lookup yields CDR1 MGHRA and CDR2 YSYEKL. CDR3 size: 17 residues. The CDR3 bases are TGCGCCAGCAGCCGGAATGGACTAGCTGACAGCTCCTACGAGCAGTACTTC. It codes for CASSRNGLADSSYEQYF.

The V call is TRBV28, the J call TRBJ2-5, with TRBD2 matching over 8 bases. Per germline, CDR1 MDHEN and CDR2 SYDVKM. V gave up 2 bases and J gave up 7 bases; unmatched junction bases: 3. This CDR3 has 13 residues. The CDR3 reads CASSLAGGGTQYF. The CDR3 bases are TGTGCCAGCAGTTTAGCGGGAGGAGGGACCCAGTACTTC.

The gene calls are TRBV11-2 and TRBJ2-7, with unresolved D. Trimming pared 0 bases from V and 5 bases from J, leaving 14 bases between. Per germline, CDR1 SGHAT and CDR2 FQNNGV. This CDR3 contains 15 residues. CDR3 nucleotides: TGTGCCAGCAGCTTAGAAGCAGGAAGGCCCCACGAGCAGTACTTC. This encodes CASSLEAGRPHEQYF.

A single count supports this clone. This sequence joins TRBV28 and TRBJ1-2; the D gene is possibly TRBD1 (6 bases). The CDR3 extends over 14 amino acids. Germline loops: CDR1 MDHEN, CDR2 SYDVKM. V dropped 5 bases and J dropped 7 bases, with 17 bases sitting between them. Here the CDR3 reads CASSRQQGRFGYTF. CDR3 DNA sequence: TGTGCCAGCAGTCGACAACAGGGACGGTTTGGCTACACCTTC.

The chain employs TRBV9 and TRBJ2-3, with TRBD2 matching over 8 bases. Trimming at V came to 4 bases and at J to 3 bases, leaving 19 bases not matched to a gene. The CDR3 is made up of 19 amino acids. From germline, CDR1 is SGDLS and CDR2 YYNGEE. The CDR3 DNA sequence: TGTGCCAGCAGCCCGGTACGGGAGGGGCCCCTTCTACGTACAGATACGCAGTATTTT. As protein: CASSPVREGPLLRTDTQYF.

In DNA form, the CDR3 reads TGCGCCAGCAGCCAAGTAATGGGAGTTCCTTACGAGCAGTACTTC. As protein: CASSQVMGVPYEQYF. J is TRBJ2-7 and V is TRBV4-1; D might be TRBD2 (5 bases). This CDR3 is 15 amino acids long. Trimming shortened V by 1 base and J by 4 bases, and 14 bases separated the two germline ends. Looked up from germline, CDR1 is MGHRA and CDR2 is YSYEKL.

The chain uses TRBV30 and TRBJ1-5; TRBD1 matches at 11 bases. Germline CDR1 is GTSNPN and CDR2 is SVGIG (reference sequence). With V trimmed by 3 bases and J by 9 bases, 16 bases remained unmatched. The CDR3 sequence is 17 residues long. CDR3 in amino acids: CAWRARLGQGVLRPQHF. For the CDR3, the DNA is TGTGCCTGGAGAGCCCGCCTGGGACAGGGGGTTCTTCGGCCCCAGCATTTT.

The genes are TRBV28 and TRBJ1-1; no firm D call. This CDR3 is 14 amino acids long. Trimming pared 5 bases from V and 2 bases from J, leaving 12 bases between. Germline V gives CDR1 MDHEN, CDR2 SYDVKM. CDR3 coding DNA: TGTGCCAGCAGTCCTGCACGAGGAAACACTGAAGCTTTCTTT. It encodes CASSPARGNTEAFF.

The chain links TRBV11-3 to TRBJ2-3, with TRBD1 identical over 8 bases. V trimming: 2 bases; J trimming: 5 bases; junction bases outside the gene matches: 3. Germline V gene lookup returns CDR1 SGHNT and CDR2 YENEEA. This CDR3 contains 14 residues. The CDR3 DNA reads as TGTGCCAGCAGCTTAACAGGGGGTAGAGATACGCAGTATTTT. This gives the protein CASSLTGGRDTQYF.

The chain employs TRBV10-1 and TRBJ2-3, with 8 bases matching TRBD2. Germline V lookup: CDR1 WNHNN, CDR2 SYGVQD (reference sequence). Trimming at V came to 0 bases and at J to 3 bases, leaving 5 bases not matched to a gene. The CDR3 sequence is 16 residues long. Written as DNA, the CDR3 is TGCGCCAGCAGTGAGTCAGCGGGAGAATCAACAGATACGCAGTATTTT. It codes for CASSESAGESTDTQYF.

The chain links TRBV7-9 to TRBJ1-4, with D unresolved. The germline CDR1 and CDR2 sequences are SEHNR and FQNEAQ (reference sequence). This CDR3 is 13 amino acids long. The V gene lost 3 bases and the J gene lost 8 bases, with 10 bases spanning the gap. The CDR3: CASSFNVEEKLFF. CDR3 nucleotides: TGTGCCAGCAGCTTTAATGTAGAAGAAAAACTGTTTTTT.

The genes are TRBV5-4 and TRBJ1-2; D gene unclear. Germline loops: CDR1 SGHNT, CDR2 YYREEE (reference sequence). The V and J ends lost 0 bases and 8 bases respectively, with 11 bases between them. CDR3 size: 13 residues. CDR3 sequence reads: CASSLAGAWGYTF. CDR3 sequence (DNA): TGTGCCAGCAGCTTGGCGGGTGCCTGGGGCTACACCTTC.